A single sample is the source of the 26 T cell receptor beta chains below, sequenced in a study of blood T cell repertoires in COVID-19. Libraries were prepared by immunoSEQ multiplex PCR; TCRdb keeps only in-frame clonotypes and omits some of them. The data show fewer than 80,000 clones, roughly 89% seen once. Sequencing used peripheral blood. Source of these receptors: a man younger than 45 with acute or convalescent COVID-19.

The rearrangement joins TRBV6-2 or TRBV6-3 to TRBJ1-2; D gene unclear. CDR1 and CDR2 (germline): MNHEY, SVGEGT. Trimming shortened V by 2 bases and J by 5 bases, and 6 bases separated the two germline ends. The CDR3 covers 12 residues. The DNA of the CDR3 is TGTGCCAGCAGTTACAGCCGGTATGGCTACACCTTC. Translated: CASSYSRYGYTF.

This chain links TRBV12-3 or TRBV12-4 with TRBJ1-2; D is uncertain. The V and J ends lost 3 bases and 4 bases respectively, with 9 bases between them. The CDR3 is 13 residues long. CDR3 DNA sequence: TGTGCCAGCAGTTTGGAGGGCTCCTATGGCTACACCTTC. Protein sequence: CASSLEGSYGYTF.

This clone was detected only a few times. This CDR3 reads CASSDSGPGNQPQHF. The DNA of the CDR3 is TGTGCCAGCAGTGATAGCGGACCGGGTAATCAGCCCCAGCATTTT. J is TRBJ1-5 and V is TRBV6-1; D gene ambiguous. V was cut by 3 bases and J by 4 bases, with 13 bases left in between. This CDR3 contains 15 residues. CDR1 and CDR2 from the germline V gene are MNHNS and SASEGT.

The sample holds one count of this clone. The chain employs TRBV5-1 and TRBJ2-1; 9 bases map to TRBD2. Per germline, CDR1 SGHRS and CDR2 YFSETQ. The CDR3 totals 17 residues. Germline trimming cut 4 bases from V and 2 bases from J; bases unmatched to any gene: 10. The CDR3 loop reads CASSPPLLAGPYNEQFF. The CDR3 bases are TGCGCCAGCAGCCCTCCACTACTAGCGGGCCCCTACAATGAGCAGTTCTTC.

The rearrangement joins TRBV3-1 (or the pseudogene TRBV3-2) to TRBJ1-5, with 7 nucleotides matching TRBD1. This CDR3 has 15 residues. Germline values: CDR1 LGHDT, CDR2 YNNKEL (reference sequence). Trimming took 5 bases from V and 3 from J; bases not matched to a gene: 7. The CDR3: CASSAGQVINQPQHF. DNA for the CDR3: TGTGCCAGCAGCGCCGGACAGGTTATCAATCAGCCCCAGCATTTT.

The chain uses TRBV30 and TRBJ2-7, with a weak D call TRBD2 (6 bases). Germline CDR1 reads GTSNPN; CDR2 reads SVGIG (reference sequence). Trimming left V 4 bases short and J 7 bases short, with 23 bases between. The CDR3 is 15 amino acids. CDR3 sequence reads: CAWTRGDSYGGEQYF. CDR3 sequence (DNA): TGTGCCTGGACCAGAGGGGACTCATACGGAGGAGAGCAGTACTTC.

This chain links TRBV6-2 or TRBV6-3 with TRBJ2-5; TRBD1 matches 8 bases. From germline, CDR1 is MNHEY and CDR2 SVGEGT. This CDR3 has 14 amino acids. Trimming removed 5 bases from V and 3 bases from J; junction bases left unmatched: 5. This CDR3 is CASSRSTGEETQYF. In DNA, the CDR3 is TGTGCCAGCAGTCGCTCGACAGGGGAAGAGACCCAGTACTTC.

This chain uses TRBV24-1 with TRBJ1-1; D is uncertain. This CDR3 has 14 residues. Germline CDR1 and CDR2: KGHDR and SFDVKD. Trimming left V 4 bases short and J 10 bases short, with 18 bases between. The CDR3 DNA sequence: TGTGCCACCAGTGACCCTCGAACCCTCCGGGGAGCTTTCTTT. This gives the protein CATSDPRTLRGAFF.

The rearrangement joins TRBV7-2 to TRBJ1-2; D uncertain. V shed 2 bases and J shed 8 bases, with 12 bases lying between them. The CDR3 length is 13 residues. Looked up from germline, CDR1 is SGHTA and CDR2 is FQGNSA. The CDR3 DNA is TGTGCCAGCAGCTTACGCTCCCGCCAGGGCTACACCTTC. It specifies CASSLRSRQGYTF.

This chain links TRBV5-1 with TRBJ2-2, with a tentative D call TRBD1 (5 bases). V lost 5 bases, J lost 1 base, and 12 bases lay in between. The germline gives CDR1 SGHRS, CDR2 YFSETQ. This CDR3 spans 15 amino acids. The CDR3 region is CASSLGEENTGELFF. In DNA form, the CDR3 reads TGCGCCAGCAGTCTAGGGGAAGAGAACACCGGGGAGCTGTTTTTT. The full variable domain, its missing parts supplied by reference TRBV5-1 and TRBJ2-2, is KAGVTQTPRYLIKTRGQQVTLSCSPISGHRSVSWYQQTPGQGLQFLFEYFSETQRNKGNFPGRFSGRQFSNSRSEMNVSTLELGDSALYLCASSLGEENTGELFFGEGSRLTVL.

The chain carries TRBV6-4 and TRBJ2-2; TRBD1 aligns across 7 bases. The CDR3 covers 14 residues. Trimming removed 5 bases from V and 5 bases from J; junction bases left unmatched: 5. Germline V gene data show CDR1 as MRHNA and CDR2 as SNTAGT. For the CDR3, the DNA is TGTGCCAGCAGTACAGGGGTTGGAACCGGGGAGCTGTTTTTT. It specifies CASSTGVGTGELFF.

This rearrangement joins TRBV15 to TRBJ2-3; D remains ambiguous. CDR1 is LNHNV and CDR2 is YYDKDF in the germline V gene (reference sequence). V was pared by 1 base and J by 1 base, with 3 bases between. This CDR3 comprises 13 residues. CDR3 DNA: TGTGCCACCAGCAGAGCAGGCACAGATACGCAGTATTTT. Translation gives CATSRAGTDTQYF.

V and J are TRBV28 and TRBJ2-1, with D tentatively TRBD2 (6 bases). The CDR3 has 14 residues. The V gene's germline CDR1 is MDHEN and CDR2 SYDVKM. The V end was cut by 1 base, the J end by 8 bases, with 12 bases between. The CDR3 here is CASSLYFRDYEQFF. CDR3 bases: TGTGCCAGCAGTTTATACTTCCGGGACTATGAGCAGTTCTTC.

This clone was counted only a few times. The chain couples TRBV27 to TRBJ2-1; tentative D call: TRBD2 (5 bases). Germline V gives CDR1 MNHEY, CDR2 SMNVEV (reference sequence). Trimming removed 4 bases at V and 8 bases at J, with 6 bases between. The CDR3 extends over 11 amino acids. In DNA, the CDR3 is TGTGCCAGCAGTTCCGGGGATGAGCAGTTCTTC. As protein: CASSSGDEQFF.

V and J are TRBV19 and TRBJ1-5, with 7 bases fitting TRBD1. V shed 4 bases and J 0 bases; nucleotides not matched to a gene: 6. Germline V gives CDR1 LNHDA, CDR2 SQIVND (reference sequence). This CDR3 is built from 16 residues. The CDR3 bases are TGTGCCAGTAGTACACCAAGGGGGCATAGCAATCAGCCCCAGCATTTT. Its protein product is CASSTPRGHSNQPQHF.

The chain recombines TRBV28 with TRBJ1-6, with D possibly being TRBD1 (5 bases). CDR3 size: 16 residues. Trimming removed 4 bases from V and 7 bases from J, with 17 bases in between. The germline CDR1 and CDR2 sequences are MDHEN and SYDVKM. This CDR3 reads CASSWTQGLKNSPLHF. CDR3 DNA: TGTGCCAGCAGTTGGACCCAGGGATTGAAAAATTCACCCCTCCACTTT.

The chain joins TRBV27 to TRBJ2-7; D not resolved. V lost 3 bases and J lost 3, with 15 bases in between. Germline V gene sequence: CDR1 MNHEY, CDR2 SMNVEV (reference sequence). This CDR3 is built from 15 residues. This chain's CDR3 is CASSFLATENYEQYV. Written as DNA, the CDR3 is TGTGCCAGCAGTTTCCTCGCTACAGAGAACTACGAGCAGTACGTC.

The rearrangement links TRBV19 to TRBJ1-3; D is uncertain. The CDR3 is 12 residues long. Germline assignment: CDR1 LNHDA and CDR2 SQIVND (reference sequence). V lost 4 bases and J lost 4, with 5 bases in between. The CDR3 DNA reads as TGTGCCAGTAGTACCAGGGGAAACACCATATATTTT. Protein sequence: CASSTRGNTIYF.

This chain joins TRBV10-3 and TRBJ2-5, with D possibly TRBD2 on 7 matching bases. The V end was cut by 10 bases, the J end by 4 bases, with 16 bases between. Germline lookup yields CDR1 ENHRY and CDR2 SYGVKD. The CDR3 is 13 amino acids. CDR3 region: CATGGGGGETQYF. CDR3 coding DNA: TGTGCCACCGGGGGCGGGGGAGGAGAGACCCAGTACTTC.

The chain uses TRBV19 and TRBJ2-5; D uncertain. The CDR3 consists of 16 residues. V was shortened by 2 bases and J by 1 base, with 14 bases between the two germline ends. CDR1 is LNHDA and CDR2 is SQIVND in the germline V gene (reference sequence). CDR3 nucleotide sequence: TGTGCCAGTAGTATAATCCTTGCTGCGGCCCAAGAGACCCAGTACTTC. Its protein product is CASSIILAAAQETQYF.

CDR3 residues: CASSLGFGVTTNEKLFF. DNA for the CDR3: TGTGCCAGCAGCTTAGGGTTCGGTGTGACAACTAATGAAAAACTGTTTTTT. The chain employs TRBV7-9 and TRBJ1-4; D is ambiguous. With 1 base removed from V and 0 bases from J, the gap between germline ends came to 12 bases. This CDR3 is built from 17 residues. From germline, CDR1 is SEHNR and CDR2 FQNEAQ (reference sequence).

Written as DNA, the CDR3 is TGTGCCACCGGGGCCGATCCACAGGGTTGGGGCTACACCTTC. It specifies CATGADPQGWGYTF. The rearrangement joins TRBV19 to TRBJ1-2; possible D gene TRBD1, 6 bases. Trimming pared 10 bases from V and 8 bases from J, leaving 23 bases between. The CDR3 runs 14 residues. Germline V gene data show CDR1 as LNHDA and CDR2 as SQIVND (reference sequence).

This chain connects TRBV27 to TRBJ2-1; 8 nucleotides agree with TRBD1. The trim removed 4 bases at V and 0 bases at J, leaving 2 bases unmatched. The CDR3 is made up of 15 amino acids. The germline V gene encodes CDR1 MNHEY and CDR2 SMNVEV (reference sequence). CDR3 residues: CASSYGQGSYNEQFF. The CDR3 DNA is TGTGCCAGCAGTTATGGACAGGGCTCCTACAATGAGCAGTTCTTC.

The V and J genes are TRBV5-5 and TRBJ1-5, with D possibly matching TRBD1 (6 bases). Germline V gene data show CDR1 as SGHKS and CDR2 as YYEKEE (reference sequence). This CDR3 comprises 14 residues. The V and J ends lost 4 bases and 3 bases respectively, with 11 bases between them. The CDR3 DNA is TGTGCCAGCAGCCCGACAGGAAACAATCAGCCCCAGCATTTT. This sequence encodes CASSPTGNNQPQHF.

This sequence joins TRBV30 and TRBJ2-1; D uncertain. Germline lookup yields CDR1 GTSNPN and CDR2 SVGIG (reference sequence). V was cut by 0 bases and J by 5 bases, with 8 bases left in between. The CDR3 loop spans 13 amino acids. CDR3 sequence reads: CAWSVPFHNEQFF. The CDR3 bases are TGTGCCTGGAGTGTCCCCTTTCACAATGAGCAGTTCTTC. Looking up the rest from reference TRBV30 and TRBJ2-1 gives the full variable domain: SQTIHQWPATLVQPVGSPLSLECTVEGTSNPNLYWYRQAAGRGLQLLFYSVGIGQISSEVPQNLSASRPQDRQFILSSKKLLLSDSGFYLCAWSVPFHNEQFFGPGTRLTVL.

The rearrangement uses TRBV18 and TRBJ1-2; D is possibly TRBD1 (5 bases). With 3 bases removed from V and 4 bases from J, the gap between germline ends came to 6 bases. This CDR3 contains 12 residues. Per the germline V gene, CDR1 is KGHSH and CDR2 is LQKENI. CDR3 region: CASSPGRYGYTF. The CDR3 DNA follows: TGTGCCAGCTCACCGGGGCGCTATGGCTACACCTTC.